This paragraph reports one TCR beta chain. The sample originates from a study of blood T cell repertoires in COVID-19. The germline gives CDR1 SGHRS, CDR2 YFSETQ. V was pared by 10 bases and J by 9 bases, with 11 bases of the junction left unmatched. The CDR3 runs 14 residues. Assay: immunoSEQ multiplex PCR; the TCRdb copy retains only in-frame clones and omits some. The sample holds about 150,000 clones, approximately 84% seen once. The sequencing input was PBMCs or T cells enriched from blood (not recorded which). The origin of this receptor is a woman aged 45-65 years with acute COVID-19. The J gene is TRBJ2-1, the V gene TRBV5-1; 12 bases match TRBD2. In DNA form, the CDR3 reads TGCGCCTCCACCGAGGCGACTAGCGGGAGTGAGCAGTTCTTC. Its protein product is CASTEATSGSEQFF.